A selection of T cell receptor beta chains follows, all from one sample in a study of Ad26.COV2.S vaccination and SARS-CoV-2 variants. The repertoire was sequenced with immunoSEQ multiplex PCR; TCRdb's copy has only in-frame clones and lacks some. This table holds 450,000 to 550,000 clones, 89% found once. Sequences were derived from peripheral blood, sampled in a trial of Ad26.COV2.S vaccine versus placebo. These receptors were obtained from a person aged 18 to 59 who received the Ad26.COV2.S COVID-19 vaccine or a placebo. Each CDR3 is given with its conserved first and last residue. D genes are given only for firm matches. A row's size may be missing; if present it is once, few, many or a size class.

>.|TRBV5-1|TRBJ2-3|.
TGCGCCAGCTCCGGGACCCCCAAGGGAGATACGCAGTATTTT
CASSGTPKGDTQYF
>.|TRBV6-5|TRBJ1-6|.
TGTGCCAGCAGTATAACTGCCAAATCACCCCTCCACTTT
CASSITAKSPLHF
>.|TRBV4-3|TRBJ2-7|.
TGCGCCAGCAGCCAAGAGGGGCGATTGGGAGACGAAGCCTACGAGCAGTACTTC
CASSQEGRLGDEAYEQYF
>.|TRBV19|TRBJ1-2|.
TGTGCCAGTACGGCAGGGCAGTTTTCTAACTATGGCTACACCTTC
CASTAGQFSNYGYTF
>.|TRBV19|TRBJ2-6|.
TGTGCCAGTAGTACAGGGACTGGGGCCAACGTCCTGACTTTC
CASSTGTGANVLTF
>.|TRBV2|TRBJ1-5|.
TGTGCCACAGGGGACTCTTATAGCAATCAGCCCCAGCATTTT
CATGDSYSNQPQHF
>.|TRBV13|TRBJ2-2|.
TGTGCCAGCAGGGATAGCGGAGGGAACACCGGGGAGCTGTTTTTT
CASRDSGGNTGELFF
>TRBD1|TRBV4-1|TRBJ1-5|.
TGCGCCAGCAGCCACCAATCACAGGGGAATCAGCCCCAGCATTTT
CASSHQSQGNQPQHF
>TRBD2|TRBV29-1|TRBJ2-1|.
TGCAGCGTTGAAGTCCGACTAGCGGGAGAGGGTGAGCAGTTCTTC
CSVEVRLAGEGEQFF
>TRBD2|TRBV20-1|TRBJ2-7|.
TGCAGTGCTAGTGCTCCTAGCGGGGGCCCCTACGAGCAGTACTTC
CSASAPSGGPYEQYF
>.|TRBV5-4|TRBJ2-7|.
TGTGCCAGCAGCCCGAAGGACTACCCCTACGAGCAGTACTTC
CASSPKDYPYEQYF
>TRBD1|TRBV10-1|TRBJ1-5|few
TGCGCCAGCAGTTCGGACAGGCCCGTTCATAGCAATCAGCCCCAGCATTTT
CASSSDRPVHSNQPQHF
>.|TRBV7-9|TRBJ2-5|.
TGTGCCAGCAGCTCGCCATTTGAGTCCTTCCAAGAGACCCAGTACTTC
CASSSPFESFQETQYF
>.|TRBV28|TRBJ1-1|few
TGTGCCAGCAGTTTATGGGGTAGCGCTTTCTTT
CASSLWGSAFF
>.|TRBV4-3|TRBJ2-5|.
TGCGCCAGCAGCCGAGGGCTATGGGCAGAGACCCAGTACTTC
CASSRGLWAETQYF
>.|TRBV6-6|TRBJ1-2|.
TGTGCCAGCCGGGGAGGGACCAACTATGGCTACACCTTC
CASRGGTNYGYTF
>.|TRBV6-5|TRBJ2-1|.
TGTGCCAGCAGTCTCCTACGGCCCTCCTACAATGAGCAGTTCTTC
CASSLLRPSYNEQFF
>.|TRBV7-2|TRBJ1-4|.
TGTGCCAGCAGCCGTATCGGGGAAAAACTGTTTTTT
CASSRIGEKLFF
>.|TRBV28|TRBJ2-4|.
TGTGCCAGCAGGGAGAGCTCCGCGGACATTCAGTACTTC
CASRESSADIQYF
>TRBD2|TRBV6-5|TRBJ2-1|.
TGTGCCGGCTCCCGGGCGGGGGGGGGCATGTTCTTC
CAGSRAGGGMFF
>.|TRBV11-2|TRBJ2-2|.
TGTGCCAGCAGCGGTCTGAGGGCGGGGAACACCGGGGAGCTGTTTTTT
CASSGLRAGNTGELFF
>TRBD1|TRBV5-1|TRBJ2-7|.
TGCGCCAGCAGCTCCGGGACAGGGACCTACGAGCAGTACTTC
CASSSGTGTYEQYF
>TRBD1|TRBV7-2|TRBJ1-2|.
TGTGCCAGCAGCCCGCAACAGGGGGGCTACACCTTC
CASSPQQGGYTF
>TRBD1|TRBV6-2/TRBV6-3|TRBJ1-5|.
TGTGCCAGCAGTCCGACAGGGAGAAGAGGCCAGCCCCAGCATTTT
CASSPTGRRGQPQHF
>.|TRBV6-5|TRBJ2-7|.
TGTGCCAGCAACGAAAATGGGGCCAACTACGAGCAGTACTTC
CASNENGANYEQYF
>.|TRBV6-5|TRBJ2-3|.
TGTGCCAGCAGTTCACAGGCCACCCTTCGGCAGTATTTT
CASSSQATLRQYF
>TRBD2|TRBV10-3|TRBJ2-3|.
TGTGCCATCAGCAAAGCGGGAGTGCTAGATACGCAGTATTTT
CAISKAGVLDTQYF
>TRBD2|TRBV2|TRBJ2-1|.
TGTGCCAGCAAGAAGACTAGCGGGAGTCCTTCCTACAATGAGCAGTTCTTC
CASKKTSGSPSYNEQFF
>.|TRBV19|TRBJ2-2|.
TGTGCCAGTAGTATATGGGTCTCCGGGGAGCTGTTTTTT
CASSIWVSGELFF
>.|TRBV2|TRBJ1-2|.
TGTGCCAGCAGAAAAATGGGACCCGGCGGCTTCGGCTACACCTTC
CASRKMGPGGFGYTF
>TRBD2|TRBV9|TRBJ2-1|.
TGTGCCAGCAGCCGTTCCGGGGCGGGAGGGCCCCTAAACAATGAGCAGTTCTTC
CASSRSGAGGPLNNEQFF
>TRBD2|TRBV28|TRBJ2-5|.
TGTGCCAGCAGCCGCGGCGGGACTAGCTATGAGACCCAGTACTTC
CASSRGGTSYETQYF
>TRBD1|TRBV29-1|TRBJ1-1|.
TGCAGCGTTGCACAGGGGAGGAACACTGAAGCTTTCTTT
CSVAQGRNTEAFF
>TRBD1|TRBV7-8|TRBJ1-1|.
TGTGCCAGCAGCGGGCCAGGGGGAATTAACACTGAAGCTTTCTTT
CASSGPGGINTEAFF
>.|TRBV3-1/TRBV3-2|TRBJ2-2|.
TGTGCCAGCAGTATTTTAGCAGCCACCGGGGAGCTGTTTTTT
CASSILAATGELFF
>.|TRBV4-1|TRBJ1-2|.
TGCGCCAGCAGCCAAGATCTCGGGGCCGGGACTTACCTCTATGGCTACACCTTC
CASSQDLGAGTYLYGYTF
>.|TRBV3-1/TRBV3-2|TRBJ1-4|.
TGTGCCAGCAGGGCGAATTATGAAAAACTGTTTTTT
CASRANYEKLFF
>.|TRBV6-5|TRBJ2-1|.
TGTGCCAGCGGTCTAGCGTCGAGCTCCTACAATGAGCAGTTCTTC
CASGLASSSYNEQFF
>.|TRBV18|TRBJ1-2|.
TGTGCCAGCTCACCAAACGCGGGTCTTGATGGCTACACCTTC
CASSPNAGLDGYTF
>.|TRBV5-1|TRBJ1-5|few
TGCGCCAGCAGCTTCCAAATCAATCAGCCCCAGCATTTT
CASSFQINQPQHF
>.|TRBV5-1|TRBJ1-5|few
TGCGCCAGCAGCTTGGGGGCAGGGTTTCAGCCCCAGCATTTT
CASSLGAGFQPQHF
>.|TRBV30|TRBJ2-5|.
TGTGCCTGGAGTGTCGCCAACCAAGAGACCCAGTACTTC
CAWSVANQETQYF
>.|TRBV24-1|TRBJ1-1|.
TGTGCCACCAGTGATGGTGGGGCTGAAGCTTTCTTT
CATSDGGAEAFF
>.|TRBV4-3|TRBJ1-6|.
TGCGCCAGCAGCCCGGGACCCTATAATTCACCCCTCCACTTT
CASSPGPYNSPLHF
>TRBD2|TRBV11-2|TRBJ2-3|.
TGTGCCAGCAGCTTACGCGGGGGGAGTGCAGATACGCAGTATTTT
CASSLRGGSADTQYF